A selection of T cell receptor beta chains follows, all from one sample in a study of T-cell reconstitution after alpha-beta-depleted transplantation in children. From the PCR reads, TCRdb called clonotypes with MiXCR, one entry per CDR3 protein. The top ten hold 0.79% of the sample, which has approximately 630,000 distinct CDR3 sequences, around 14% seen once. The material was PBMCs, obtained before TCRalphabeta/CD19-depleted stem cell transplant. These receptors came from a girl under 10 years old with congenital amegakaryocytic thrombocytopenia, due to receive a stem cell transplant. The CDR3 runs from the conserved cysteine through the conserved F or W. A D gene is named only where the DNA matches it firmly. Only some rows state a clone size, as once, few, many or a class for expanded clones.

d_call: TRBD2; j_call: TRBJ2-7; clone_size: few; v_call: TRBV20-1; cdr3_nt: TGCAGTGTACTACCTGTCCCGGGACTAGCGGCATACGAGCAGTACTTC; cdr3_aa: CSVLPVPGLAAYEQYF
d_call: TRBD2; j_call: TRBJ2-1; clone_size: few; v_call: TRBV20-1; cdr3_nt: TGCAGTGCCCCGCTTAGTGCTAGCGGGAGTAGTAATGAGCAGTTCTTC; cdr3_aa: CSAPLSASGSSNEQFF
d_call: NA; j_call: TRBJ1-1; clone_size: NA; v_call: TRBV15; cdr3_nt: TGTGCCACCAGCAGAGTGGGTCTATGGGGGGCAGGAGCTTTCTTT; cdr3_aa: CATSRVGLWGAGAFF
d_call: NA; j_call: TRBJ2-4; clone_size: NA; v_call: TRBV30; cdr3_nt: TGTGCCTCCGGGGTAGCCAAAAACATTCAGTACTTC; cdr3_aa: CASGVAKNIQYF
d_call: NA; j_call: TRBJ2-5; clone_size: few; v_call: TRBV12-3/TRBV12-4; cdr3_nt: TGTGCCAGCAGTTCCGGGGGGCGTGGAGAGACCCAGTACTTC; cdr3_aa: CASSSGGRGETQYF
d_call: TRBD2; j_call: TRBJ2-7; clone_size: NA; v_call: TRBV10-3; cdr3_nt: TGTGCCATCAGTGACCCCGGGACTAGCGGGAGCTCCTACGAGCAGTACTTC; cdr3_aa: CAISDPGTSGSSYEQYF
d_call: TRBD1; j_call: TRBJ2-4; clone_size: NA; v_call: TRBV12-3/TRBV12-4; cdr3_nt: TGTGCCAGCAGCTGGGACAGAGTTCCTCGACTAGCCAAAAACATTCAGTACTTC; cdr3_aa: CASSWDRVPRLAKNIQYF
d_call: NA; j_call: TRBJ1-1; clone_size: few; v_call: TRBV5-1; cdr3_nt: TGCGCCAGCAGCTTGGTTGGGGATGACAGTGAAGCTTTCTTT; cdr3_aa: CASSLVGDDSEAFF
d_call: NA; j_call: TRBJ2-1; clone_size: many; v_call: TRBV12-3/TRBV12-4; cdr3_nt: TGTGCCAGCAGTTTAGGAGCGGAGTTCTTC; cdr3_aa: CASSLGAEFF
d_call: NA; j_call: TRBJ2-1; clone_size: many; v_call: TRBV29-1; cdr3_nt: TGCAGCGTTGTTCTCGGGAATCCCACTTACAATGAGCAGTTCTTC; cdr3_aa: CSVVLGNPTYNEQFF
d_call: NA; j_call: TRBJ2-1; clone_size: NA; v_call: TRBV27; cdr3_nt: TGTGCCAGCAGTTTGTACGACTCCCAGGGCGATGAGCAGTTCTTC; cdr3_aa: CASSLYDSQGDEQFF
d_call: NA; j_call: TRBJ2-5; clone_size: NA; v_call: TRBV4-1; cdr3_nt: TGCGCCAGCAGCCAAGCTATACAAGAGACCCAGTACTTC; cdr3_aa: CASSQAIQETQYF
d_call: NA; j_call: TRBJ2-5; clone_size: NA; v_call: TRBV10-3; cdr3_nt: TGTGCCATCAGTGAGGAGCCGGGATGGGCGGAGACCCAGTACTTC; cdr3_aa: CAISEEPGWAETQYF
d_call: NA; j_call: TRBJ2-1; clone_size: many; v_call: TRBV5-1; cdr3_nt: TGCGCCAGCAGCCCCTTGGACGACTACAATGAGCAGTTCTTC; cdr3_aa: CASSPLDDYNEQFF
d_call: NA; j_call: TRBJ2-1; clone_size: many; v_call: TRBV12-3/TRBV12-4; cdr3_nt: TGTGCCAGCAGTGAAATCCGGGGCCCAGAGCAGTTCTTC; cdr3_aa: CASSEIRGPEQFF
d_call: NA; j_call: TRBJ2-7; clone_size: many; v_call: TRBV12-3/TRBV12-4; cdr3_nt: TGTGCCAGCAGTTACTGGACCTACGAGCAGTACTTC; cdr3_aa: CASSYWTYEQYF
d_call: NA; j_call: TRBJ1-4; clone_size: few; v_call: TRBV28; cdr3_nt: TGTGCCAGCAGCCTAGGGGTCGGAAAACTGTTTTTT; cdr3_aa: CASSLGVGKLFF
d_call: NA; j_call: TRBJ2-1; clone_size: many; v_call: TRBV20-1; cdr3_nt: TGCAGTGGCCCCTTTGTCAGAGGCAATGAGCAGTTCTTC; cdr3_aa: CSGPFVRGNEQFF
d_call: NA; j_call: TRBJ2-1; clone_size: many; v_call: TRBV12-3/TRBV12-4; cdr3_nt: TGTGCCAGCAGGGGAAAAGAAGCCCCCTACAATGAGCAGTTCTTC; cdr3_aa: CASRGKEAPYNEQFF
d_call: TRBD1; j_call: TRBJ2-1; clone_size: NA; v_call: TRBV12-3/TRBV12-4; cdr3_nt: TGTGCCAGCAGTGAGACAGGGCGAGCGAACGACAATGAGCAGTTCTTC; cdr3_aa: CASSETGRANDNEQFF
d_call: NA; j_call: TRBJ2-5; clone_size: many; v_call: TRBV29-1; cdr3_nt: TGCAGCGTTGTATGGCAGGCACAAGAGACCCAGTACTTC; cdr3_aa: CSVVWQAQETQYF
d_call: NA; j_call: TRBJ1-5; clone_size: few; v_call: TRBV18; cdr3_nt: TGTGCCAGCTCACCGCGAGGGGATCAGCCCCAGCATTTT; cdr3_aa: CASSPRGDQPQHF
d_call: TRBD2; j_call: TRBJ2-1; clone_size: NA; v_call: TRBV9; cdr3_nt: TGTGCCAGCAGCGGGGCACTAGCGGATGGGTATGAGCAGTTCTTC; cdr3_aa: CASSGALADGYEQFF
d_call: TRBD1; j_call: TRBJ1-1; clone_size: NA; v_call: TRBV7-9; cdr3_nt: TGTGCCAGCAGCGACATTGGGACAGTCAATGAAGCTTTCTTT; cdr3_aa: CASSDIGTVNEAFF
d_call: TRBD1; j_call: TRBJ2-5; clone_size: NA; v_call: TRBV12-3/TRBV12-4; cdr3_nt: TGTGCCAGCAGTTTTCTTTTCCGGGACAGGGGGACGGAGACCCAGTACTTC; cdr3_aa: CASSFLFRDRGTETQYF
d_call: TRBD1; j_call: TRBJ2-2; clone_size: many; v_call: TRBV29-1; cdr3_nt: TGCAGCGTTGAACTCCCCTTCCTAAGGGGGCCTCGTGGGGAGCTGTTTTTT; cdr3_aa: CSVELPFLRGPRGELFF
d_call: NA; j_call: TRBJ2-5; clone_size: many; v_call: TRBV29-1; cdr3_nt: TGCAGCGTTGTATTGGGCCAAACAATAGAGACCCAGTACTTC; cdr3_aa: CSVVLGQTIETQYF
d_call: TRBD2; j_call: TRBJ2-1; clone_size: few; v_call: TRBV20-1; cdr3_nt: TGCTGTGCTAGAGATGTTGTGGTAGCGGGGGACAACAATGAGCAGTTCTTC; cdr3_aa: CCARDVVVAGDNNEQFF
d_call: NA; j_call: TRBJ1-4; clone_size: few; v_call: TRBV20-1; cdr3_nt: TGCAGTGCTTATGGACAGATTAATGAAAAACTGTTTTTT; cdr3_aa: CSAYGQINEKLFF
d_call: NA; j_call: TRBJ2-3; clone_size: many; v_call: TRBV5-1; cdr3_nt: TGCGCCAGCAGCTTGGCAGGGACCACCACAGATACGCAGTATTTT; cdr3_aa: CASSLAGTTTDTQYF
d_call: NA; j_call: TRBJ1-2; clone_size: NA; v_call: TRBV20-1; cdr3_nt: TGCAGTGCTAGAAAGGTGGGGGCACGGGCTAACTATGGCTACACCTTC; cdr3_aa: CSARKVGARANYGYTF
d_call: NA; j_call: TRBJ1-2; clone_size: NA; v_call: TRBV29-1; cdr3_nt: TGCAGCGCTCGTTCCCTTTATGGCTACACCTTC; cdr3_aa: CSARSLYGYTF
d_call: TRBD1; j_call: TRBJ2-5; clone_size: NA; v_call: TRBV20-1; cdr3_nt: TGCAGTGCTAGAGATCTCGAGGGGGCTGCGTCAGAGACCCAGTACTTC; cdr3_aa: CSARDLEGAASETQYF
d_call: TRBD2; j_call: TRBJ2-3; clone_size: many; v_call: TRBV29-1; cdr3_nt: TGCAGCGTTGTTGGCGGGAGATGGGATACGCAGTATTTT; cdr3_aa: CSVVGGRWDTQYF
d_call: TRBD1; j_call: TRBJ2-7; clone_size: NA; v_call: TRBV15; cdr3_nt: TGTGCCACCAGCATCTTGACAGGGGCCACCTACGAGCAGTACTTC; cdr3_aa: CATSILTGATYEQYF
d_call: TRBD1; j_call: TRBJ1-2; clone_size: many; v_call: TRBV20-1; cdr3_nt: TGCAGTGCTAGAGTGTGGGGAAGGGGGCATTATGGCTACACCTTC; cdr3_aa: CSARVWGRGHYGYTF
d_call: NA; j_call: TRBJ2-7; clone_size: NA; v_call: TRBV12-3/TRBV12-4; cdr3_nt: TGTGCCAGCAGAATTTCCGGGACACCAGACTACGAGCAGTACTTC; cdr3_aa: CASRISGTPDYEQYF
d_call: TRBD1; j_call: TRBJ2-7; clone_size: few; v_call: TRBV5-6; cdr3_nt: TGTGCCAGCAGCTTGGCCGGCAACAGGGGTTTGGACGAGCAGTACTTC; cdr3_aa: CASSLAGNRGLDEQYF
d_call: NA; j_call: TRBJ2-7; clone_size: many; v_call: TRBV29-1; cdr3_nt: TGCAGCGTTGCCAACAGGGCCTACGAGCAGTACTTC; cdr3_aa: CSVANRAYEQYF
d_call: NA; j_call: TRBJ2-1; clone_size: NA; v_call: TRBV5-1; cdr3_nt: TGCGCCAGCAGCGCGGAAGAAGAGCAGTTCTTC; cdr3_aa: CASSAEEEQFF
d_call: NA; j_call: TRBJ2-1; clone_size: many; v_call: TRBV7-8; cdr3_nt: TGTGCCAGCAGCCGAAGGGCGGCCGGGCCCATGCAGTTCTTC; cdr3_aa: CASSRRAAGPMQFF
d_call: NA; j_call: TRBJ1-1; clone_size: NA; v_call: TRBV5-1; cdr3_nt: TGCGCCAGCAGCTTGGCACACAGCACTGAAGCTTTCTTT; cdr3_aa: CASSLAHSTEAFF